The clone carrying this T cell receptor (beta chain) has ten or more counts. The CDR3 is 19 residues long. The trim removed 0 bases at V and 3 bases at J, leaving 15 bases unmatched. Germline assignment: CDR1 MGHRA and CDR2 YSYEKL. This sample is drawn from a study of T-cell reconstitution after alpha-beta-depleted transplantation in children. For TCRbeta, the library was prepared with unique molecular identifiers. From the PCR reads, TCRdb called clonotypes with MiXCR, one entry per CDR3 protein. The sample lists over 150,000 distinct CDR3 sequences; about 6% were seen once. The clonotype was recovered from a girl under two years old with combined immunodeficiency, due to receive a stem cell transplant. The rearrangement uses TRBV4-1 and TRBJ1-2, with 8 bases aligning to TRBD1. The sequencing here drew on PBMCs, taken before TCRalphabeta/CD19-depleted stem cell transplant. CDR3 loop: CASSQDRGTGDPTDYGYTF. CDR3 coding DNA: TGCGCCAGCAGCCAAGATCGGGGGACAGGCGACCCGACTGACTATGGCTACACCTTC.